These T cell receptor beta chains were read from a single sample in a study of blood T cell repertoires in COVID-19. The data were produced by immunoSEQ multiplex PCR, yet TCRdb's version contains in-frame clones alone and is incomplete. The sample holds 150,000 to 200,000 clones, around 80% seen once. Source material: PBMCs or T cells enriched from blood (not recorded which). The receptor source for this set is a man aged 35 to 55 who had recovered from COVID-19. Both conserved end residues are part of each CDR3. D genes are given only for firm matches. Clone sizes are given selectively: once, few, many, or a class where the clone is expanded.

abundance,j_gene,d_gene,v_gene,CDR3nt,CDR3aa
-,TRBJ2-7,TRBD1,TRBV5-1,TGCGCCAGCAGCTCCCGGACAGGACGGACTTACGAGCAGTACTTC,CASSSRTGRTYEQYF
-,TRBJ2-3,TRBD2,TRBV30,TGTGCCTGGGCCGGACTAGCGGGGGTGTCAGATACGCAGTATTTT,CAWAGLAGVSDTQYF
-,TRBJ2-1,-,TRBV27,TGTGCCAGCGCCGGGTCCCTCTACAATGAGCAGTTCTTC,CASAGSLYNEQFF
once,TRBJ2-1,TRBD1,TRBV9,TGTGCCAGCAGCGAGGGACAGTGGAATGAGCAGTTCTTC,CASSEGQWNEQFF
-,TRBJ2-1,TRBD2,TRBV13,TGTGCCAGCAGCTACGGGACTAGCGGGGGCCTGCGATACAATGAGCAGTTCTTC,CASSYGTSGGLRYNEQFF
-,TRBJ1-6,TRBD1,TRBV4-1,TGCGCCAGCAGCCTTCAACCGGGACAGAATAATTCACCCCTCCACTTT,CASSLQPGQNNSPLHF
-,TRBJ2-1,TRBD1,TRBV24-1,TGTGCCACCAGTGCCGACAGGGGCGGGGTGGATGAGCAGTTCTTC,CATSADRGGVDEQFF
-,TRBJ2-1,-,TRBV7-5,TGTGTCAGAAAGCGGCAGCTCCATCCCCTCGTTGAGCAGTTCTTC,CVRKRQLHPLVEQFF
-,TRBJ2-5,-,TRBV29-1,TGCAGCGTTGCGGGTAGCGAGACCCAGTACTTC,CSVAGSETQYF
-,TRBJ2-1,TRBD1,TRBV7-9,TGTGCCACTACCCTGACAGGGGTTTACAATGAGCAGTTCTTC,CATTLTGVYNEQFF
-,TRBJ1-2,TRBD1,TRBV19,TGTGCCAGTAGCATATCCGGGACAGGGTCGTATGGCTACACCTTC,CASSISGTGSYGYTF
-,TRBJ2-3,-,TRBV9,TGTGCCAGCAGCGTAAATCAGGCAGATACGCAGTATTTT,CASSVNQADTQYF
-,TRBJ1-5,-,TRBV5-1,TGCGCCAGCAGCTTGTTACAGGGTGATCAGCCCCAGCATTTT,CASSLLQGDQPQHF
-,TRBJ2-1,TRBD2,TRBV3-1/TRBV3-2,TGTGCCAGCCGGGCTAGCGGGGAAATCTCCTACAATGAGCAGTTCTTC,CASRASGEISYNEQFF
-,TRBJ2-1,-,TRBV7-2,TGTGCCAGCAGCTTAGGTCGAGGAGATTACAATGAGCAGTTCTTC,CASSLGRGDYNEQFF
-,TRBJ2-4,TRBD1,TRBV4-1,TGCGCCAGCAGCCGGACAGGGGAAAAAAACATTCAGTACTTC,CASSRTGEKNIQYF
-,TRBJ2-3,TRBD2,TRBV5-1,TGCGCCAGCAGCCCGGGACTAGCGGGGTTAAGCACAGATACGCAGTATTTT,CASSPGLAGLSTDTQYF
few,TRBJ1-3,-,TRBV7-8,TGTGCCAGCAGCGGGAGGGTCGGGGTCCCTGGAAACACCATATATTTT,CASSGRVGVPGNTIYF
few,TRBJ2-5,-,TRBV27,TGTGCCAACCTTGAAAACTACAGGGCCTGGGAGACCCAGTACTTC,CANLENYRAWETQYF
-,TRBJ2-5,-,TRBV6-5,TGTGCCAGCAGCTTTCGGGGGAGCGCGCAAGAGACCCAGTACTTC,CASSFRGSAQETQYF
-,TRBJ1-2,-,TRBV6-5,TGTGCCAGCAGTTACTATACCAGGGAAGGCTACACCTTC,CASSYYTREGYTF
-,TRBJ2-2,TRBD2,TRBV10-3,TGTGCCATCAGGGGACTAGCGGGAAGTAACACCGGGGAGCTGTTTTTT,CAIRGLAGSNTGELFF
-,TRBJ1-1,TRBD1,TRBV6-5,TGTGCCAGCAGTTACACAGGGGAGCCCTATGAAGCTTTCTTT,CASSYTGEPYEAFF
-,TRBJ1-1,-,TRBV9,TGTGCCAGCAGCGTATCGATACAGTCAAACACTGAAGCTTTCTTT,CASSVSIQSNTEAFF
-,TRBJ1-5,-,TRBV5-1,TGCGCCAGCAGCCCTGAGGGGGGGGGCAATCAGCCCCAGCATTTT,CASSPEGGGNQPQHF
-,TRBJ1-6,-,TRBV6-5,TGTGCCAGCAGCGAGACGGGGGGCTCACCCCTCCACTTT,CASSETGGSPLHF
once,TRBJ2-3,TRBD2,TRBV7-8,TGTGCCAGCAGCCCCGCCAGTCTAGCGGGGGCTCTCTTT,CASSPASLAGALF
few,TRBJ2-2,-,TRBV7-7,TGTGCCAGCAGACCAGCCGTAGGACACTCGAACACCGGGGAGCTGTTTTTT,CASRPAVGHSNTGELFF
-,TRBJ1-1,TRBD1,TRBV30,TGTGCCTGGAGGGGGGACAGGGGGTACACTGAAGCTTTCTTT,CAWRGDRGYTEAFF
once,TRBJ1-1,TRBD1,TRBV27,TGTGCCAGCAGGGCGACAGGGGGGATCACTGAAGCTTTCTTT,CASRATGGITEAFF
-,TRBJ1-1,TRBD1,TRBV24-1,TGTGCCACCAGTGGAGAAGACAGGGCCGCCACTGAAGCTTTCTTT,CATSGEDRAATEAFF
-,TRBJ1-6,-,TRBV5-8,TGTGCCAGCAGCTTGGCAATTCCCGCGGGGAATTCACCCCTCCACTTT,CASSLAIPAGNSPLHF
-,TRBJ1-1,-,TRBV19,TGTGCCAGTGGGGTCCGCAGGGGCACTGAAGCTTTCTTT,CASGVRRGTEAFF